The sequence of this TCR beta chain was determined in a study of T cell repertoires in cytomegalovirus infection. The overall study: Matching HLA type, along with CMV infection, was indicated by public TCR beta signatures. General observations from the study: Individuals carrying CMV plus the relevant HLA were identified by cumulative frequency of public TCR beta families. HLA-C-restricted, CMV-specific TCR beta clonotypes were dominant ex vivo.

TCRdb reanalysed the reads using MiXCR and keeps one entry per CDR3 protein. The table includes fewer than 900,000 distinct CDR3 sequences, roughly 28% detected once. Per germline, CDR1 LNHDA and CDR2 SQIVND (reference sequence). The CDR3 is 14 residues long. Trimming pared 5 bases from V and 4 bases from J, leaving 14 bases between. This clonotype came up a few times. Its target is unknown. The TCR sequence derives from a human donor in good health (CMV status not recorded). Some clones in this sample may be carry-over from other donors' samples. The chain employs TRBV19 and TRBJ1-2; D might be TRBD1 (6 bases). The sample in question was cultured CD8+ T cells from PBMCs, obtained from culture after CMV antigen stimulation. The CDR3 coding sequence is TGTGCCAGTAGTTCCTCCGGGACATCCTATGGCTACACCTTC. This encodes CASSSSGTSYGYTF.